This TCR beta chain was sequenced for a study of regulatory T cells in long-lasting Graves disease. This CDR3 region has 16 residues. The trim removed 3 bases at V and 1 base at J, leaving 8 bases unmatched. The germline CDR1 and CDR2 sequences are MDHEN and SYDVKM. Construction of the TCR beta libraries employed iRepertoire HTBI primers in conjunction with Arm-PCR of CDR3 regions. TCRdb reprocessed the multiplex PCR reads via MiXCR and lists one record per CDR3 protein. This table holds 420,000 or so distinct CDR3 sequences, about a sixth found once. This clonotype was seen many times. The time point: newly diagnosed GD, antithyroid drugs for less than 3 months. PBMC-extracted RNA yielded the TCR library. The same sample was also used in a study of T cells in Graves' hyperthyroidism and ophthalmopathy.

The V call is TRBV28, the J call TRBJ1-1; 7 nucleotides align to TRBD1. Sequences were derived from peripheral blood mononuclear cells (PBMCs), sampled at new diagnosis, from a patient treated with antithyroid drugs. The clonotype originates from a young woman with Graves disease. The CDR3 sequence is CASSLPFRQGNTEAFF. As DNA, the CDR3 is TGTGCCAGCAGTTTGCCATTCAGACAGGGGAACACTGAAGCTTTCTTT.